This TCR beta chain was recovered during a study of blood T cell repertoires in COVID-19. CDR3 length: 15 residues. CDR1 is SGHNT, CDR2 YYREEE, per germline (reference sequence). The V end was cut by 4 bases, the J end by 8 bases, with 21 bases between. Sequencing used immunoSEQ multiplex PCR; TCRdb keeps in-frame clones, though not all of them. The table lists approximately 250,000 clones, roughly 86% of them singletons. Assignment of participants to cohorts was predicated upon participant-reported clinical history. This sequence joins TRBV5-4 and TRBJ1-2, with D tentatively TRBD1 (5 bases). Sequenced: PBMCs or T cells enriched from blood (not recorded which). This sequence was found in a woman in her twenties or thirties who had recovered from COVID-19. For the CDR3, the DNA is TGTGCCAGCAGCCTAGACAGTCCCCTGTCCCGCGGCTACACCTTC. Translated, it gives CASSLDSPLSRGYTF.